Shown below are 10 T cell receptor beta chains from a single sample sequenced in a study of blood T cell repertoires in COVID-19. Assay used: immunoSEQ multiplex PCR; TCRdb lists only in-frame clones, some missing. Among about 170,000 clones listed, 79% were seen once. The material sequenced was PBMCs or T cells enriched from blood (not recorded which). These receptors all stem from a woman in her 70s in a cohort exposed to, infected with or recovered from COVID-19 (not recorded which).

This clone was seen at least ten times. The CDR3: CASSLTATGTYEQYF. CDR3 bases: TGTGCCAGCAGTTTAACAGCGACGGGGACCTACGAGCAGTACTTC. The chain links TRBV28 to TRBJ2-7; perhaps TRBD2 as D (5 bases). Germline-derived CDR1 and CDR2 are MDHEN and SYDVKM. Trimming shortened V by 2 bases and J by 2 bases, and 13 bases separated the two germline ends. The length of the CDR3 is 15 residues. The full variable domain, its missing parts supplied by reference TRBV28 and TRBJ2-7, is DVKVTQSSRYLVKRTGEKVFLECVQDMDHENMFWYRQDPGLGLRLIYFSYDVKMKEKGDIPEGYSVSREKKERFSLILESASTNQTSMYLCASSLTATGTYEQYFGPGTRLTVT.

J is TRBJ1-2 and V is TRBV15; the match to TRBD1 covers 7 bases. CDR1 and CDR2 (germline): LNHNV, YYDKDF (reference sequence). The CDR3 length is 14 residues. V was clipped by 1 base and J by 8 bases; unmatched bases: 7. The chain's CDR3 is CATSRGDQGVGYTF. CDR3 nucleotide sequence: TGTGCCACCAGCAGAGGTGATCAGGGGGTAGGCTACACCTTC.

This rearrangement joins TRBV7-2 to TRBJ2-2, with D unclear. This CDR3 has 15 amino acids. V was clipped by 0 bases and J by 5 bases, with 10 bases between them. Germline-derived CDR1 and CDR2 are SGHTA and FQGNSA. CDR3 sequence reads: CASSLASLVTGELFF. The CDR3 nucleotides read TGTGCCAGCAGCTTAGCCTCTCTTGTTACCGGGGAGCTGTTTTTT.

V usage is TRBV12-3 or TRBV12-4 and J usage is TRBJ2-7; a weak D match, TRBD2 (5 bases). This CDR3 is 13 amino acids long. V was cut by 2 bases and J by 7 bases, with 12 bases left in between. The CDR3 DNA is TGTGCCAGCAGTTTAATCCGCGAGGGTGAGCAGTACTTC. It yields the protein CASSLIREGEQYF.

The chain uses TRBV21-1 and TRBJ2-3; no DNA check was done on the table's D call, TRBD2. TRBV21-1 is assigned pseudogene status. The CDR3 is 13 residues long. The CDR3: CASSKSGTDTQYF. The CDR3 DNA reads as TGTGCCAGCAGCAAATCCGGGACAGATACGCAGTATTTT.

This chain uses TRBV25-1 with TRBJ1-4, with a tentative D call TRBD1 (5 bases). The CDR3 loop spans 16 amino acids. CDR1 MGHDK and CDR2 SYGVNS come from the germline V gene. V lost 6 bases and J lost 4, with 18 bases in between. In nucleotides, the CDR3 is TGTGCCAGCAGCGAAGGGGCAGGGCGTCTTAATGAAAAACTGTTTTTT. Its protein is CASSEGAGRLNEKLFF.

This clone was counted a single time. The chain joins TRBV5-1 to TRBJ2-2; 10 bases align to TRBD2. Trimming took 0 bases from V and 4 from J; bases not matched to a gene: 6. CDR3 size: 17 residues. Germline V lookup: CDR1 SGHRS, CDR2 YFSETQ. The CDR3 is CASSLGASGRATGELFF. In DNA, the CDR3 is TGCGCCAGCAGCTTGGGAGCAAGCGGGAGGGCCACCGGGGAGCTGTTTTTT.

The chain couples TRBV6-5 to TRBJ1-3; possible D gene TRBD1, 6 bases. Germline CDR1 and CDR2: MNHEY and SVGAGI. The V and J ends lost 6 bases and 4 bases respectively, with 16 bases between them. The length of the CDR3 is 15 residues. The CDR3 protein is CASSVQGSNGNTIYF. CDR3 nucleotides: TGTGCCAGCAGCGTCCAGGGGTCGAACGGAAACACCATATATTTT.

The V call is TRBV6-5, the J call TRBJ2-5; the match to TRBD2 covers 11 bases. Unmatched junction bases numbered 8, after V lost 6 bases and J lost 5 bases. Per germline, CDR1 MNHEY and CDR2 SVGAGI. This CDR3 is built from 15 residues. CDR3 sequence (DNA): TGTGCCAGCAGACCCCTTGGGACTAGCGGTGAGACCCAGTACTTC. It translates to CASRPLGTSGETQYF.

The chain links TRBV7-9 to TRBJ2-6; D possibly corresponds to TRBD1 (7 bases). The CDR3 has 15 residues. V lost 7 bases and J lost 0, with 10 bases in between. Germline CDR1 and CDR2: SEHNR and FQNEAQ (reference sequence). CDR3 coding DNA: TGTGCCAGCAACCAGGGGGGCTCTGGGGCCAACGTCCTGACTTTC. Translating gives CASNQGGSGANVLTF.